This is a list of T cell receptor beta chains from one sample in a study of graft-versus-host responses after intestinal transplantation. Produced via immunoSEQ multiplex PCR; TCRdb's table is partial and in-frame only. Of 80,000 or so clones listed, about 92% were seen once; the top ten hold approximately 0.73%. This material consisted of PBMCs, taken 98 days after intestinal transplantation. The receptors originated from a human patient who received an intestinal transplant, so some T cells may come from the graft donor. Each CDR3 is given with its conserved first and last residue. The order of the fields is J gene, clone size, V gene, D gene, CDR3 length, CDR3 protein, CDR3 DNA. D genes are given only for firm matches. Clone size is shown for a subset of rows, as once, few, many or a class of expanded clone.

TRBJ2-1,.,TRBV5-1,TRBD1,14,CASSGDRGDNEQFF,TGCGCCAGCAGCGGGGACAGGGGGGACAATGAGCAGTTCTTC
TRBJ2-7,.,TRBV7-8,TRBD2,15,CASSSDWEGNYEQYF,TGTGCCAGCAGCTCCGATTGGGAGGGGAACTACGAGCAGTACTTC
TRBJ2-1,.,TRBV29-1,.,11,CSVATGFEQFF,TGCAGCGTGGCAACAGGTTTCGAGCAGTTCTTC
TRBJ1-2,.,TRBV7-2,.,13,CASSLTTNYGYTF,TGTGCCAGCAGCTTAACAACTAACTATGGCTACACCTTC
TRBJ2-2,.,TRBV6-1,.,15,CASSVAPAGTGELFF,TGTGCCAGCAGTGTGGCCCCTGCGGGGACCGGGGAGCTGTTTTTT
TRBJ1-2,.,TRBV29-1,TRBD1,13,CSVSGQGVKGYTF,TGCAGCGTCTCGGGACAGGGGGTGAAGGGCTACACCTTC
TRBJ2-1,.,TRBV10-3,.,15,CAISDGRSSYNEQFF,TGTGCCATCAGTGATGGGCGGAGCTCCTACAATGAGCAGTTCTTC
TRBJ2-5,.,TRBV5-1,.,15,CASSLGDRYQETQYF,TGCGCCAGCAGCTTGGGTGACAGATACCAAGAGACCCAGTACTTC
TRBJ2-3,.,TRBV4-1,TRBD2,15,CASSQAGLAGDTQYF,TGCGCCAGCAGCCAAGCGGGACTAGCGGGAGATACGCAGTATTTT
TRBJ2-5,once,TRBV6-5,TRBD2,15,CASSLAGGPKETQYF,TGTGCCAGCAGCTTAGCGGGAGGGCCGAAAGAGACCCAGTACTTC
TRBJ2-3,once,TRBV6-6,TRBD2,15,CASSYPAGSTDTQYF,TGTGCCAGCAGTTATCCAGCGGGGAGCACAGATACGCAGTATTTT
TRBJ2-1,.,TRBV9,.,13,CASTRAGPLEQFF,TGTGCCAGCACCCGAGCGGGTCCCCTTGAGCAGTTCTTC
TRBJ2-2,.,TRBV5-6,.,11,CASTDTGELFF,TGTGCCAGCACCGATACCGGGGAGCTGTTTTTT
TRBJ2-3,.,TRBV13,TRBD2,17,CASSLGRGGSYTDTQYF,TGTGCCAGCAGCTTAGGCCGGGGGGGCTCTTACACAGATACGCAGTATTTT